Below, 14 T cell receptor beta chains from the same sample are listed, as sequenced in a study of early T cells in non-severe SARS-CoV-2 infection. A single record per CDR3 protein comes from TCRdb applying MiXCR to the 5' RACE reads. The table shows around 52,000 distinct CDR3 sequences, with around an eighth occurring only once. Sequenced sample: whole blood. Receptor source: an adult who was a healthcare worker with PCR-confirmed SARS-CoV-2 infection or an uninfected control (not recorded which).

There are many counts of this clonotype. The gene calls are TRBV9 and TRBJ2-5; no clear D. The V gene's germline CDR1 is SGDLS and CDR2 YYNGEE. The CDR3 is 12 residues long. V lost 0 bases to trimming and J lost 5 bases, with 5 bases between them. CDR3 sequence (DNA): TGTGCCAGCAGCGTAGTGGGGGAGACCCAGTACTTC. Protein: CASSVVGETQYF. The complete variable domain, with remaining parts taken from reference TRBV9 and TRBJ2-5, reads DSGVTQTPKHLITATGQRVTLRCSPRSGDLSVYWYQQSLDQGLQFLIQYYNGEERAKGNILERFSAQQFPDLHSELNLSSLELGDSALYFCASSVVGETQYFGPGTRLLVL.

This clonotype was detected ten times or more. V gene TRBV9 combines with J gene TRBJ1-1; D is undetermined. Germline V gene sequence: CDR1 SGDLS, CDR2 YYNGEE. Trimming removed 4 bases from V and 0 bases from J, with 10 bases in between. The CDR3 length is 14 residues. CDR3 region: CASSPGALNTEAFF. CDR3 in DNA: TGTGCCAGCAGCCCGGGAGCACTGAACACTGAAGCTTTCTTT.

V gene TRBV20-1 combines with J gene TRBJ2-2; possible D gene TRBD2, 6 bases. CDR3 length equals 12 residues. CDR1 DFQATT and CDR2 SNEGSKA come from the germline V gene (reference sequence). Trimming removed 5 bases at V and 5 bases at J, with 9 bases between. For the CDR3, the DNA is TGCAGTGCTCCCCGGGGGACCGGGGAGCTGTTTTTT. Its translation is CSAPRGTGELFF.

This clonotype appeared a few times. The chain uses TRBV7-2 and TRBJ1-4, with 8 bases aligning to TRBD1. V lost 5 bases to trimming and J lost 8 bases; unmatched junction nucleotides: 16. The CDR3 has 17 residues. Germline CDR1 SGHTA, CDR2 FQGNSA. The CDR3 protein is CASSLPPLDRGGEKLFF. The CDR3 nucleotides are TGTGCCAGCAGCCTTCCCCCCCTTGACAGGGGTGGGGAAAAACTGTTTTTT. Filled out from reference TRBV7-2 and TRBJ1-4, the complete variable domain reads GAGVSQSPSNKVTEKGKDVELRCDPISGHTALYWYRQSLGQGLEFLIYFQGNSAPDKSGLPSDRFSAERTGGSVSTLTIQRTQQEDSAVYLCASSLPPLDRGGEKLFFGSGTQLSVL.

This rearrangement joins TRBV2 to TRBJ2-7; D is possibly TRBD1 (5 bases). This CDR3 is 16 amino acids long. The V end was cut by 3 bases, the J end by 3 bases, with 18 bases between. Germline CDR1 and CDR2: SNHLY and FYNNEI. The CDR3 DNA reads TGTGCCAGCAGTGACACCCTTGGACAAGGGAACTACGAGCAGTACTTC. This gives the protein CASSDTLGQGNYEQYF.

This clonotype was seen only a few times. The CDR3 spells CAISDESYGVDTQYF. The CDR3 nucleotides read TGTGCCATCAGTGATGAGTCCTACGGGGTAGATACGCAGTATTTT. The V call is TRBV10-3, the J call TRBJ2-3, with D tentatively TRBD2 (5 bases). CDR1 and CDR2 (germline): ENHRY, SYGVKD. The CDR3 length is 15 residues. Trimming pared 3 bases from V and 5 bases from J, leaving 15 bases between.

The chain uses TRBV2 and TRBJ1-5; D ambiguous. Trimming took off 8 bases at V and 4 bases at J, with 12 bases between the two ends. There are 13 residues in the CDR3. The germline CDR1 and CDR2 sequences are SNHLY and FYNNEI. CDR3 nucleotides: TGTGCCAGCGGTCGGAGGGTGAATCAGCCCCAGCATTTT. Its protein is CASGRRVNQPQHF.

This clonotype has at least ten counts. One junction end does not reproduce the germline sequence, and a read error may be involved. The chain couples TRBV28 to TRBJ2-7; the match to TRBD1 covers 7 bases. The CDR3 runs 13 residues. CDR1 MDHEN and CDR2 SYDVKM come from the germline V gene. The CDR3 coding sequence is TGTGCCAGCAGACCTTCCCGAGCGGACAGGCAGAACTTC. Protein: CASRPSRADRQNF.

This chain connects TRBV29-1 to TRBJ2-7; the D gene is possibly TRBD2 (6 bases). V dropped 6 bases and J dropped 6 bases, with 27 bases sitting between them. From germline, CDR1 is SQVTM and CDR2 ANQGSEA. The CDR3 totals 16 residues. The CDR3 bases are TGCAGCGTCGCAGCCGCGGCGGGGCCGGCGGTAATCGAGCAGTACTTC. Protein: CSVAAAAGPAVIEQYF.

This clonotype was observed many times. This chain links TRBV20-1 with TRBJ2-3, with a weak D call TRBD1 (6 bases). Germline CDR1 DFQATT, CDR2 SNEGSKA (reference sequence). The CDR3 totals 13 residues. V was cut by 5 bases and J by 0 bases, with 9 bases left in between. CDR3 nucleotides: TGCAGTGCTCTCGGACAGAGCACAGATACGCAGTATTTT. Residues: CSALGQSTDTQYF.

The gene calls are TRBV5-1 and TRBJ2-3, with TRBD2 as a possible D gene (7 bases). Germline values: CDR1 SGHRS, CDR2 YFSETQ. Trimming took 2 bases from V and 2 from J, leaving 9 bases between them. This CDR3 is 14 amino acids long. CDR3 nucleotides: TGCGCCAGCAGCTTAGCGGGACACACAGATACGCAGTATTTT. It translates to CASSLAGHTDTQYF.

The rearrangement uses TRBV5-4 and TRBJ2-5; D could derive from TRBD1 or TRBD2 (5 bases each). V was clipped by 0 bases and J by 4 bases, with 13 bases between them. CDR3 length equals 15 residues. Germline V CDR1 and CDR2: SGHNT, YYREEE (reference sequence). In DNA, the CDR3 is TGTGCCAGCAGCTTGGAACCGGGGCGGACAGAGACCCAGTACTTC. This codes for CASSLEPGRTETQYF. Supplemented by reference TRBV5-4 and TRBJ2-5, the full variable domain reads ETGVTQSPTHLIKTRGQQVTLRCSSQSGHNTVSWYQQALGQGPQFIFQYYREEENGRGNFPPRFSGLQFPNYSSELNVNALELDDSALYLCASSLEPGRTETQYFGPGTRLLVL.

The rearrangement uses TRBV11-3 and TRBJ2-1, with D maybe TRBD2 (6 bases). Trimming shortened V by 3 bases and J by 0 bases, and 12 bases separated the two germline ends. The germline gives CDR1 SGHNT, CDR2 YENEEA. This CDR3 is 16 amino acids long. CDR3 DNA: TGTGCCAGCAGCTTGAGTAGCGGACACTCCTACAATGAGCAGTTCTTC. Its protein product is CASSLSSGHSYNEQFF.

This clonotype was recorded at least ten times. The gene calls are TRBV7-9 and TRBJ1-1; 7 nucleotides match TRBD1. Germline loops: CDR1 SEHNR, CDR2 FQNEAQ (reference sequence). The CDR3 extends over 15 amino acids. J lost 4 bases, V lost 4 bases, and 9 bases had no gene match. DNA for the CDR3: TGTGCCAGCAGCTCCCCCCGACAGGGATCCACTGAAGCTTTCTTT. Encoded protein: CASSSPRQGSTEAFF.